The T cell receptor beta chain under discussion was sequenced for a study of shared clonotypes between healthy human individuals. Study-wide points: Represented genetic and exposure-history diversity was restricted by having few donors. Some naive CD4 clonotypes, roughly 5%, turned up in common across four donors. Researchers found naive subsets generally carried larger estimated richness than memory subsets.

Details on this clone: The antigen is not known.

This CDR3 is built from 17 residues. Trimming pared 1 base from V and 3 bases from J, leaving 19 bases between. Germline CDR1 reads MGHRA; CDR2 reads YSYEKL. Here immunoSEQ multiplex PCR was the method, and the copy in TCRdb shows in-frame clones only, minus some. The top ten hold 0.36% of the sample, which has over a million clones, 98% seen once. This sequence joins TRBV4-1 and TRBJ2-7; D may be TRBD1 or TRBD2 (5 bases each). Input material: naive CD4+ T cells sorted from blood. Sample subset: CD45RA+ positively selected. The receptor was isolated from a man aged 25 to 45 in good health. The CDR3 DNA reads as TGCGCCAGCAGCCAAGGCTACCGGGACCCCAACTTCTACGAGCAGTACTTC. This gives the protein CASSQGYRDPNFYEQYF.